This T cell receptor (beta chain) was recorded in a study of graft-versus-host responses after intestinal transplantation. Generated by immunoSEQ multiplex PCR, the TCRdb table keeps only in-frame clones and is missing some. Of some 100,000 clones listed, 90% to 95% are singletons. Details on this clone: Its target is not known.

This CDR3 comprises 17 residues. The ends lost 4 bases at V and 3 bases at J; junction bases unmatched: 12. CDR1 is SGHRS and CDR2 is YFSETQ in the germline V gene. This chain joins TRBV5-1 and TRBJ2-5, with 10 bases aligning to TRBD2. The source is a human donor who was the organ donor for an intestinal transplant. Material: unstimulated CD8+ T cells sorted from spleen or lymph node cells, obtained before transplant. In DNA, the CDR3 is TGCGCCAGCAGCGACAGCCTTACGCTAGCGGGAGAAGAGACCCAGTACTTC. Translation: CASSDSLTLAGEETQYF.